The sequence of this T cell receptor beta chain was determined in a study of blood T cell repertoires in COVID-19. As for the study in general: In each case, the material was cDNA or gDNA derived from T cells, B-cell-depleted T cells, or PBMCs.

Germline lookup yields CDR1 GTSNPN and CDR2 SVGIG (reference sequence). This CDR3 has 11 residues. V was trimmed by 7 bases and J by 2 bases, leaving 8 bases between them. Only in-frame clones appear in the TCRdb table, and some are missing; sequencing was by immunoSEQ multiplex PCR. The sample consists of about 200,000 clones, roughly 90% of them appearing once. The TCR sequence derives from a woman aged 40 to 50 with acute or convalescent COVID-19. Sequencing was done on a sample of peripheral blood. The chain recombines TRBV30 with TRBJ1-2; D remains unclear. Written as DNA, the CDR3 is TGTGCCTCCTATTTGAACTATGGCTACACCTTC. Amino acids: CASYLNYGYTF.